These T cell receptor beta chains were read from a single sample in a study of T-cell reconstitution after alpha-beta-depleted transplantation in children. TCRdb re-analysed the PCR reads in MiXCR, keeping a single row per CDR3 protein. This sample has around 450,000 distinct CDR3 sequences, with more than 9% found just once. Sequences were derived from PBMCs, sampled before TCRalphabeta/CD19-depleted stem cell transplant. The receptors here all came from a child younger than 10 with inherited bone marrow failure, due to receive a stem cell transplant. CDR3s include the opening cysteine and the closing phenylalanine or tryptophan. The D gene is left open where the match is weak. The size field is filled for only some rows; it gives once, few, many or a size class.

DNA: TGCAGTGCTAGAGATAGCACACGGGGAGAAAAACTGTTTTTT
CDR3: CSARDSTRGEKLFF
size: many
V: TRBV20-1
J: TRBJ1-4
D: -

DNA: TGTGCCAGCAGCTTAGCGGCGGTATCGGGCACTGAAGCTTTCTTT
CDR3: CASSLAAVSGTEAFF
size: few
V: TRBV7-9
J: TRBJ1-1
D: -

DNA: TGTGCCAGCAGCCCCCCCCGCGGGAGAGGTGACAATGAGCAGTTCTTC
CDR3: CASSPPRGRGDNEQFF
size: -
V: TRBV7-9
J: TRBJ2-1
D: TRBD2

DNA: TGCGCCAGCAGCCAAGATCGGCGGACGGAGCAGTACTTC
CDR3: CASSQDRRTEQYF
size: many
V: TRBV4-3
J: TRBJ2-7
D: -

DNA: TGTGCCAGCAGCCCGGGACAGAGTAAAGAGACCCAGTACTTC
CDR3: CASSPGQSKETQYF
size: many
V: TRBV9
J: TRBJ2-5
D: TRBD1

DNA: TGTGCCAGCAGGAGAGGGCGAAGGGAGACCCAGTACTTC
CDR3: CASRRGRRETQYF
size: many
V: TRBV28
J: TRBJ2-5
D: -

DNA: TGTGCCAGCAGTTTATATTTAGGACAGGGAACCTACGAGCAGTACTTC
CDR3: CASSLYLGQGTYEQYF
size: many
V: TRBV27
J: TRBJ2-7
D: TRBD1

DNA: TGTGCCAGCAGCTTAGTTTCGCCGAACACCGGGGAGCTGTTTTTT
CDR3: CASSLVSPNTGELFF
size: many
V: TRBV7-2
J: TRBJ2-2
D: -

DNA: TGCGCCAGCAGCCAAGGCATCGCTAGCGGGAGGGCCTACAATGAGCAGTTCTTC
CDR3: CASSQGIASGRAYNEQFF
size: many
V: TRBV4-3
J: TRBJ2-1
D: TRBD2

DNA: TGTGCCACCAAAGGACAGGGGGCAGGCGGGGAGCTGTTTTTT
CDR3: CATKGQGAGGELFF
size: -
V: TRBV12-3/TRBV12-4
J: TRBJ2-2
D: TRBD1

DNA: TGCAGCGTTGGCACAGGGGTCTACGAGCAGTACTTC
CDR3: CSVGTGVYEQYF
size: many
V: TRBV29-1
J: TRBJ2-7
D: TRBD1

DNA: TGTGCCAGCAGCTTGGCCTCGTCTAGCCCCAATGAGCAGTTCTTC
CDR3: CASSLASSSPNEQFF
size: many
V: TRBV5-4
J: TRBJ2-1
D: -

DNA: TGTGCCAGCAACCTCCAGGGGGGCACAGATACGCAGTATTTT
CDR3: CASNLQGGTDTQYF
size: many
V: TRBV12-3/TRBV12-4
J: TRBJ2-3
D: TRBD1

DNA: TGTGCCAGCAGCTTAGCACGAAATACGCAGTATTTT
CDR3: CASSLARNTQYF
size: -
V: TRBV28
J: TRBJ2-3
D: -

DNA: TGCGCCAGCAGCCCACGGACAAGGCTCTACGAGCAGTACTTC
CDR3: CASSPRTRLYEQYF
size: -
V: TRBV4-3
J: TRBJ2-7
D: -

DNA: TGTGCCAGCAGCCTAATCCGGGGCAGGGCTTACGAGCAGTACTTC
CDR3: CASSLIRGRAYEQYF
size: -
V: TRBV7-8
J: TRBJ2-7
D: -

DNA: TGTGCCAGCCGCGAGGCGGGACTAGCGAATAATGAGCAGTTCTTC
CDR3: CASREAGLANNEQFF
size: -
V: TRBV27
J: TRBJ2-1
D: TRBD2